Below, 23 T cell receptor beta chains from the same sample are listed, as sequenced in a study of prognosis after radiotherapy for stage I lung cancer (dated by TCRdb to about 2021). The listed sequencing device is Illumina HiSeq 3000. The TCR beta CDR3 region was amplified from genomic DNA by two rounds of multiplex PCR. In the first round of PCR, primers specific to each TRBV and TRBJ gene were used, and the primer sequences are filed in Chinese patent CN105087789A. The public reads were quality trimmed at Q25 with fastp and then assembled into clones with MiXCR by TCRdb, keeping productive beta chains. Entries that share a CDR3 protein sequence are merged under the most common genes and DNA. For this sample there are over 30,000 distinct CDR3 sequences; less than 25% appear just once. The ten largest clones take up about 25% of the sample. The specimen comprised PBMCs, sampled before or after stereotactic body radiation therapy (not recorded which). Receptors were obtained from a donor aged 50 or older with non-small cell lung cancer.

This clonotype has a count of ten or more. The chain has TRBV7-2 and TRBJ1-2; D not resolved. Germline values: CDR1 SGHTA, CDR2 FQGNSA. The CDR3 consists of 17 residues. Trimming pared 1 base from V and 4 bases from J, leaving 19 bases between. CDR3 nucleotide sequence: TGTGCCAGCAGCTTAGACTTGGTCCGAAATTTCGGCTATGGCTACACCTTC. It translates to CASSLDLVRNFGYGYTF.

This clonotype was detected a few times. The rearrangement links TRBV9 to TRBJ2-5, with TRBD1 matching over 8 bases. This CDR3 has 15 amino acids. Germline lookup yields CDR1 SGDLS and CDR2 YYNGEE. Trimming at V came to 3 bases and at J to 2 bases, leaving 6 bases not matched to a gene. CDR3 nucleotide sequence: TGTGCCAGCAGCGGGGCAGGGGGCCCGCAAGAGACCCAGTACTTC. Protein sequence: CASSGAGGPQETQYF.

This clonotype was observed many times. The genes are TRBV20-1 and TRBJ2-3, with TRBD2 identical over 7 bases. Germline V gene lookup returns CDR1 DFQATT and CDR2 SNEGSKA (reference sequence). J gave up 3 bases and V 6 bases, and 9 bases lay outside the gene matches. The CDR3 has 14 amino acids. The CDR3 DNA is TGCAGTGCCTCTGAGGGCGGGAGAACAGATACGCAGTATTTT. This translates into CSASEGGRTDTQYF.

This clonotype was recorded many times. The chain combines TRBV6-1 with TRBJ2-2, with TRBD2 identical over 11 bases. CDR1 MNHNS and CDR2 SASEGT come from the germline V gene. Unmatched junction bases numbered 13, after V lost 10 bases and J lost 3 bases. The CDR3 spans 17 residues. The CDR3: CATSSGGPLRDTGELFF. CDR3 coding DNA: TGTGCCACCTCTAGCGGGGGGCCCCTTAGGGACACCGGGGAGCTGTTTTTT.

This clonotype was seen at least ten times. This chain uses TRBV7-9 with TRBJ1-4; D may be TRBD1 (5 bases). Looked up from germline, CDR1 is SEHNR and CDR2 is FQNEAQ (reference sequence). There are 14 residues in the CDR3. Trimming cost V 2 bases and J 4 bases, with 8 bases left between them. The CDR3 nucleotides are TGTGCCAGCAGCTTAAGACAGAATAATGAAAAACTGTTTTTT. This encodes CASSLRQNNEKLFF.

This clonotype was detected only a few times. A much larger clonotype is one base distant, so this may be a read error. The V gene is TRBV6-2 or TRBV6-3, the J gene TRBJ2-2; weak D call: TRBD2 (5 bases). The CDR3 is 14 amino acids. In germline, CDR1 is MNHEY, CDR2 SVGEGT. CDR3 in amino acids: CASRSMTVTGELSF. CDR3 bases: TGTGCCAGCAGATCCATGACCGTTACCGGGGAGCTGTCTTTT.

This clonotype has at least ten counts. This chain links TRBV2 with TRBJ2-1; D is undetermined. V was pared by 6 bases and J by 6 bases, with 9 bases between. Germline-derived CDR1 and CDR2 are SNHLY and FYNNEI. The length of the CDR3 is 12 residues. In DNA form, the CDR3 reads TGTGCCAGCAGCCCCATCAGCAATGAGCAGTTCTTC. Its translation is CASSPISNEQFF. Complete variable domain (other parts from reference TRBV2 and TRBJ2-1): EPEVTQTPSHQVTQMGQEVILRCVPISNHLYFYWYRQILGQKVEFLVSFYNNEISEKSEIFDDQFSVERPDGSNFTLKIRSTKLEDSAMYFCASSPISNEQFFGPGTRLTVL.

To note about this clonotype: A much larger clone sits a single nucleotide away, making a read error possible. The rearrangement links TRBV10-3 to TRBJ2-2; a possible D gene is TRBD2 (6 bases). V shed 4 bases and J shed 4 bases, with 7 bases lying between them. This CDR3 comprises 13 residues. Germline CDR1 is ENHRY and CDR2 is SYGVKD. The CDR3 protein is CAISGGGTGELFF. In DNA form, the CDR3 reads TGTGCCATCAGTGGGGGAGGCACCGGGGAGCTGTTTTTT.

A note on this clonotype: Just one base apart from a much larger clone, this may be a read error. The chain combines TRBV5-1 with TRBJ1-1; no firm D call. V gave up 5 bases and J gave up 2 bases, with 16 bases separating them. The germline V gene encodes CDR1 SGHRS and CDR2 YFSETQ. This CDR3 spans 15 amino acids. The CDR3 DNA follows: TGCGCCAGCAGAGGAGGGTCAGAGATAAACACTGAAGCTTTCTTT. Amino acid sequence: CASRGGSEINTEAFF.

As concerns this clonotype: Sequence at one end of the junction differs from germline and may be a read error. The chain has TRBV7-9 and TRBJ2-1; 8 bases align to TRBD2. The CDR3 runs to 15 residues. The germline CDR1 and CDR2 sequences are SEHNR and FQNEAQ (reference sequence). The CDR3 loop is CARRARGGTYNEQLF. In nucleotides, the CDR3 is TGTGCCAGACGTGCCCGGGGGGGGACCTACAATGAGCAGTTATTC.

This clonotype was found many times. The chain recombines TRBV2 with TRBJ2-3, with a possible D match to TRBD1 (6 bases). V gave up 4 bases and J gave up 1 base, with 12 bases separating them. Per the germline V gene, CDR1 is SNHLY and CDR2 is FYNNEI. The CDR3 consists of 15 residues. The CDR3 sequence: CASSADRSGTDTQYF. The CDR3 DNA follows: TGTGCCAGCAGTGCCGACAGGTCGGGCACAGATACGCAGTATTTT.

This clonotype was counted between two and nine times. The chain combines TRBV6-5 with TRBJ2-5; D is tentatively TRBD1 or TRBD2 (5 bases each). V was cut by 0 bases and J by 4 bases, with 39 bases left in between. Germline V gene sequence: CDR1 MNHEY, CDR2 SVGAGI. The CDR3 loop spans 24 amino acids. The CDR3 bases are TGTGCCAGCAGTTACTCGAGTCGGCGACGCGACGAACAAGCGGACAAAACAGGACCAGAGACCCAGTACTTC. Its translation: CASSYSSRRRDEQADKTGPETQYF.

This clonotype occurred a few times. V and J are TRBV4-1 and TRBJ1-1; no firm D call. Trimming pared 2 bases from V and 5 bases from J, leaving 15 bases between. CDR3 length: 15 residues. Germline CDR1 and CDR2: MGHRA and YSYEKL. CDR3 amino acids: CASSQSMSERTEAFF. The CDR3 region has the DNA TGCGCCAGCAGCCAAAGTATGTCTGAAAGGACTGAAGCTTTCTTT.

This clonotype was counted a single time. The V gene is TRBV20-1, the J gene TRBJ2-7; TRBD1 is a possible D gene (5 bases). The V end was cut by 0 bases, the J end by 2 bases, with 26 bases between. The CDR3 is made up of 19 amino acids. Germline CDR1 reads DFQATT; CDR2 reads SNEGSKA (reference sequence). As DNA, the CDR3 is TGCAGTGCTAGAGATACCCTCTCCGCTGACAGTGGACGGCCCTACGAGCAGTACTTC. Translating gives CSARDTLSADSGRPYEQYF.

In its sample, this clonotype was seen many times. V and J are TRBV27 and TRBJ1-2; the D gene is possibly TRBD1 (5 bases). Germline assignment: CDR1 MNHEY and CDR2 SMNVEV (reference sequence). Trimming left V 9 bases short and J 4 bases short, with 24 bases between. The CDR3 runs 16 residues. CDR3 amino acids: CARKVFQGHNLYGYTF. The DNA for the CDR3 is TGTGCCAGGAAGGTATTTCAAGGACACAACCTCTATGGCTACACCTTC.

This clonotype was seen at least ten times. The chain recombines TRBV6-2 or TRBV6-3 with TRBJ2-1; 14 bases agree with TRBD2. The CDR3 runs 20 residues. Germline CDR1 MNHEY, CDR2 SVGEGT. Trimming took 6 bases from V and 2 from J; bases not matched to a gene: 15. This CDR3 is CASRAGRGTSGRKPYNEQFF. In DNA, the CDR3 is TGTGCCAGCAGGGCGGGCCGAGGGACTAGCGGGAGAAAGCCCTACAATGAGCAGTTCTTC.

This clonotype came up many times. The CDR3 region has the DNA TGCAGTGCTAGACTCGCCGGGACTACAGAAGCTTTCTTT. Its translation is CSARLAGTTEAFF. This chain connects TRBV20-1 to TRBJ1-1; the D gene is possibly TRBD1 (5 bases). Germline V gives CDR1 DFQATT, CDR2 SNEGSKA (reference sequence). Trimming stripped 2 bases from V and 8 bases from J, with 15 bases between. CDR3 length equals 13 residues.

Turning to this clonotype: This sequence may be a read error, since a much larger clone differs from it by one base. The rearrangement joins TRBV7-9 to TRBJ2-5; TRBD2 matches at 8 bases. Germline CDR1 SEHNR, CDR2 FQNEAQ (reference sequence). The CDR3 runs to 18 residues. With 5 bases clipped from V and 5 bases from J, the junction kept 19 bases outside the gene matches. CDR3 sequence: CASSAKWGTRGLRETQYF. The CDR3 DNA reads as TGTGCCAGCAGCGCGAAGTGGGGGACTAGAGGCCTTCGGGAGACCCAGTACTTC.

This clonotype was counted many times. The rearrangement joins TRBV6-1 to TRBJ2-1, with D unresolved. The CDR3 covers 18 residues. V was clipped by 6 bases and J by 0 bases, with 21 bases between them. The germline V gene encodes CDR1 MNHNS and CDR2 SASEGT. The CDR3 spells CASRAPRGRSSSYNEQFF. The CDR3 DNA reads TGTGCCAGCAGGGCCCCCCGTGGACGGTCAAGCTCCTACAATGAGCAGTTCTTC.

This clonotype was recorded many times. V and J are TRBV28 and TRBJ1-5; tentatively, D is TRBD1 (6 bases). The V end lost 3 bases, the J end lost 2 bases, and 17 bases lay between the germline ends. Germline assignment: CDR1 MDHEN and CDR2 SYDVKM. The CDR3 length is 17 residues. As DNA, the CDR3 is TGTGCCAGCAGTTTGGACTACCGAGGGGGGCGCAATCAGCCCCAGCATTTT. The encoded protein is CASSLDYRGGRNQPQHF.

This clonotype was picked up many times. The CDR3 DNA reads as TGTGCCAGCTCACCCCGGGGACTAGCCTCCTACAATGAGCAGTTCTTC. Its translation is CASSPRGLASYNEQFF. The V call is TRBV18, the J call TRBJ2-1; 9 nucleotides align to TRBD2. Trimming cost V 3 bases and J 0 bases; bases outside gene matches: 3. The CDR3 covers 16 residues. Per the germline V gene, CDR1 is KGHSH and CDR2 is LQKENI.

This clonotype was detected ten times or more. V gene TRBV5-1 combines with J gene TRBJ2-7, with D tentatively TRBD1 or TRBD2 (5 bases each). Trimming took 4 bases from V and 0 from J, leaving 11 bases between them. The CDR3 covers 14 residues. CDR1 and CDR2 from the germline V gene are SGHRS and YFSETQ. CDR3 region: CASSRGANSYEQYF. The CDR3 DNA follows: TGCGCCAGCAGCCGGGGCGCGAACTCCTACGAGCAGTACTTC.

This clonotype appeared many times. The chain links TRBV4-2 to TRBJ2-7; 7 bases line up with TRBD2. Unmatched junction bases numbered 8, after V lost 0 bases and J lost 3 bases. This CDR3 contains 16 residues. CDR1 is LGHNA and CDR2 is YNFKEQ in the germline V gene. Here the CDR3 reads CASSQEGGDGGYEQYF. The DNA of the CDR3 is TGTGCCAGCAGCCAAGAGGGGGGGGACGGCGGCTACGAGCAGTACTTC.